This TCR beta chain is drawn from a study of blood T cells in healthy people across ages. It was with a sample-barcoded 5' primer and a J-beta primer mix that a second PCR of roughly 7 to 11 cycles was run. Every molecule of cDNA carried a tag from a template-switch adaptor with 12 random nucleotides. TCRdb re-analysed the 5' RACE reads in MiXCR, keeping a single row per CDR3 protein. The sample holds approximately 820,000 distinct CDR3 sequences; approximately 48% are singletons and the top ten take around 21%. V shed 5 bases and J shed 0 bases, with 11 bases lying between them. The CDR3 spans 14 residues. The germline V gene encodes CDR1 MNHEY and CDR2 SVGEGT. As to this clonotype: A single base separates this from a much larger clone, so it may be a read error.

The specimen sequenced was blood. This clonotype originated in a man aged 60 to 75 in good health. The rearrangement links TRBV6-2 or TRBV6-3 to TRBJ2-7, with a possible D match to TRBD2 (6 bases). CDR3: CASSPAGFSYEQYF. CDR3 coding DNA: TGTGCCAGCAGTCCGGCGGGGTTCTCCTACGAGCAGTACTTC.